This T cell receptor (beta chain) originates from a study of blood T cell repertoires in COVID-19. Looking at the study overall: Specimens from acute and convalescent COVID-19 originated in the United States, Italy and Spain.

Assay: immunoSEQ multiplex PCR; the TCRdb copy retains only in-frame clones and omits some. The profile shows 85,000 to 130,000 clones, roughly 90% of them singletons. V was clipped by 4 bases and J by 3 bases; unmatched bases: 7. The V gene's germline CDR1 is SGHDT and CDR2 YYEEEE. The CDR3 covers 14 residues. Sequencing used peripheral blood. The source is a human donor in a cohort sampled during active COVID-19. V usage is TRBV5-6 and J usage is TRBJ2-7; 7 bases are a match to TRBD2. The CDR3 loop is CASSRDLAVYEQYF. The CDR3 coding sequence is TGTGCCAGCAGCCGCGACCTAGCGGTCTACGAGCAGTACTTC.